A selection of T cell receptor beta chains follows, all from one sample in a study of early T cells in non-severe SARS-CoV-2 infection. TCRdb reanalysed the 5' RACE reads using MiXCR and keeps one entry per CDR3 protein. The repertoire holds around 57,000 distinct CDR3 sequences, around 12% seen once, with roughly 4.5% in the top ten. What was sequenced was whole blood. The receptors derive from an adult who was a healthcare worker with PCR-confirmed SARS-CoV-2 infection or an uninfected control (not recorded which). Each CDR3 is given with its conserved first and last residue. The D gene is left open where the match is weak. Where a row states a size, it is once, few, many or the class of an expanded clone; other rows omit it.

CDR3nt: TGTGCCAGCCGCTCCTACCTGAACACTGAAGCTTTCTTT; CDR3aa: CASRSYLNTEAFF; v_gene: TRBV6-5; abundance: NA; j_gene: TRBJ1-1; d_gene: NA
CDR3nt: TGCAGTGCTACAGGACAGGGCTACTATAATTCACCCCTCCACTTT; CDR3aa: CSATGQGYYNSPLHF; v_gene: TRBV20-1; abundance: few; j_gene: TRBJ1-6; d_gene: TRBD1
CDR3nt: TGTGCCAGTAGTATATCACGGTTCACACCCCAGCATTTT; CDR3aa: CASSISRFTPQHF; v_gene: TRBV19; abundance: NA; j_gene: TRBJ1-5; d_gene: NA
CDR3nt: TGTGCCAGCAGTCCTTCCTATTACAATGAGCAGTTCTTC; CDR3aa: CASSPSYYNEQFF; v_gene: TRBV6-2/TRBV6-3; abundance: few; j_gene: TRBJ2-1; d_gene: NA
CDR3nt: TGTGCCAGCAGCCGGGACGGGAATCAGCCCCAGCATTTT; CDR3aa: CASSRDGNQPQHF; v_gene: TRBV28; abundance: many; j_gene: TRBJ1-5; d_gene: NA
CDR3nt: TGCGCCAGCAGCTCAAATGGACAGGGGTTCTACGAGCAGTACTTC; CDR3aa: CASSSNGQGFYEQYF; v_gene: TRBV5-1; abundance: many; j_gene: TRBJ2-7; d_gene: TRBD1
CDR3nt: TGTGCCAGCAGCTTGCTGGTAGGCACTGAAGCTTTCTTT; CDR3aa: CASSLLVGTEAFF; v_gene: TRBV5-5; abundance: many; j_gene: TRBJ1-1; d_gene: NA
CDR3nt: TGCAGTGCTAGAGTGGTAGCGCGGGGTTACGATGAGCAGTTCTTC; CDR3aa: CSARVVARGYDEQFF; v_gene: TRBV20-1; abundance: NA; j_gene: TRBJ2-1; d_gene: NA
CDR3nt: TGTGCCAGTAGCCGCGAGCCCTCCTACGAGCAGTACTTC; CDR3aa: CASSREPSYEQYF; v_gene: TRBV19; abundance: NA; j_gene: TRBJ2-7; d_gene: NA
CDR3nt: TGTGCCAGCAGCTTCGTGGCGGGAGGACCTATGAATACGCAGTATTTT; CDR3aa: CASSFVAGGPMNTQYF; v_gene: TRBV11-2; abundance: NA; j_gene: TRBJ2-3; d_gene: TRBD2
CDR3nt: TGTGCCAGCAGCCCCCGGGCAGGTCCGGAGCAGTACTTC; CDR3aa: CASSPRAGPEQYF; v_gene: TRBV11-2; abundance: NA; j_gene: TRBJ2-7; d_gene: NA
CDR3nt: TGTGCCAGCAGCTCCGGATGGGGGAATGAGCAGTTCTTC; CDR3aa: CASSSGWGNEQFF; v_gene: TRBV7-9; abundance: many; j_gene: TRBJ2-1; d_gene: NA
CDR3nt: TGTGCCAGCAGCTCCCCACTAGCGGGGGGAAAGACCCAGTACTTC; CDR3aa: CASSSPLAGGKTQYF; v_gene: TRBV7-2; abundance: many; j_gene: TRBJ2-5; d_gene: TRBD2
CDR3nt: TGCGCCAGCAGCCCGGGGACCGACAATCAGCCCCAGCATTTT; CDR3aa: CASSPGTDNQPQHF; v_gene: TRBV4-1; abundance: NA; j_gene: TRBJ1-5; d_gene: NA
CDR3nt: TGTGCCAGCAGCCCAGTTACTGCGAACACCGGGGAGCTGTTTTTT; CDR3aa: CASSPVTANTGELFF; v_gene: TRBV12-3/TRBV12-4; abundance: many; j_gene: TRBJ2-2; d_gene: NA
CDR3nt: TGCAGTGCTAGACTCTCCGGGACTAGCGGGGGGTCCACAGATACGCAGTATTTT; CDR3aa: CSARLSGTSGGSTDTQYF; v_gene: TRBV20-1; abundance: NA; j_gene: TRBJ2-3; d_gene: TRBD2
CDR3nt: TGTGCCAGTAGGGACGGACAGACTAGCAATCAGCCCCAGCATTTT; CDR3aa: CASRDGQTSNQPQHF; v_gene: TRBV19; abundance: few; j_gene: TRBJ1-5; d_gene: NA
CDR3nt: TGCGCCAGCAGCTTGGGGACAGACCTCTATGGCTACACCTTC; CDR3aa: CASSLGTDLYGYTF; v_gene: TRBV5-1; abundance: few; j_gene: TRBJ1-2; d_gene: NA
CDR3nt: TGCAGCGTGTCCCGGGGAGACACTGAAGCTTTCTTT; CDR3aa: CSVSRGDTEAFF; v_gene: TRBV29-1; abundance: NA; j_gene: TRBJ1-1; d_gene: NA
CDR3nt: TGTGTCAGCAGTTTATTTGGGAGTTACTCCTATACGCAGTATTTT; CDR3aa: CVSSLFGSYSYTQYF; v_gene: TRBV28; abundance: NA; j_gene: TRBJ2-3; d_gene: NA
CDR3nt: TGCAGCGTTCCTATCCAAGGACAGGGGAACAATGAGCAGTTCTTC; CDR3aa: CSVPIQGQGNNEQFF; v_gene: TRBV29-1; abundance: NA; j_gene: TRBJ2-1; d_gene: TRBD1
CDR3nt: TGTGCCAGCAGCCCAGGCCTAGGCGTGGGATCTACTGAAGCTTTCTTT; CDR3aa: CASSPGLGVGSTEAFF; v_gene: TRBV7-2; abundance: many; j_gene: TRBJ1-1; d_gene: NA
CDR3nt: TGCGCCAGCAGCTTGGGAGAGGGAGATACGCAGTATTTT; CDR3aa: CASSLGEGDTQYF; v_gene: TRBV5-1; abundance: few; j_gene: TRBJ2-3; d_gene: NA
CDR3nt: TGTGCCAGTACCACTGTTAGAATAAGGAACTATGGCTACACCTTC; CDR3aa: CASTTVRIRNYGYTF; v_gene: TRBV19; abundance: few; j_gene: TRBJ1-2; d_gene: NA
CDR3nt: TGTGCCATCAGTTACCTAGCGGGGGGCAGCTCCTACAATGAGCAGTTCTTC; CDR3aa: CAISYLAGGSSYNEQFF; v_gene: TRBV10-3; abundance: few; j_gene: TRBJ2-1; d_gene: TRBD2
CDR3nt: TGCAGTGCCGGACGGGACACAGATACGCAGTATTTT; CDR3aa: CSAGRDTDTQYF; v_gene: TRBV20-1; abundance: NA; j_gene: TRBJ2-3; d_gene: NA
CDR3nt: TGTGCCAGCAGCCTGGACAGGGTCCCTTACAATGAGCAGTTCTTC; CDR3aa: CASSLDRVPYNEQFF; v_gene: TRBV6-1; abundance: few; j_gene: TRBJ2-1; d_gene: TRBD1
CDR3nt: TGCAGCGTTGAAGAGGCAGGGACTGAAAAACTGTTTTTT; CDR3aa: CSVEEAGTEKLFF; v_gene: TRBV29-1; abundance: many; j_gene: TRBJ1-4; d_gene: NA
CDR3nt: TGTGCCAGCAGCTTAGCAAGTCACGCCCCAGAAGCTTTCTTT; CDR3aa: CASSLASHAPEAFF; v_gene: TRBV7-2; abundance: large; j_gene: TRBJ1-1; d_gene: NA
CDR3nt: TGCGCCAGCAGCTTATTGACAGAGAACACTGAAGCTTTCTTT; CDR3aa: CASSLLTENTEAFF; v_gene: TRBV5-1; abundance: once; j_gene: TRBJ1-1; d_gene: NA
CDR3nt: TGCAGCGTTGAAAAAGGAAGAACGGGCACTGAAGCTTTCTTT; CDR3aa: CSVEKGRTGTEAFF; v_gene: TRBV29-1; abundance: NA; j_gene: TRBJ1-1; d_gene: NA
CDR3nt: TGTGCCAGCAGTGGGACATGGCCTAACTATGGCTACACCTTC; CDR3aa: CASSGTWPNYGYTF; v_gene: TRBV12-3/TRBV12-4; abundance: few; j_gene: TRBJ1-2; d_gene: NA
CDR3nt: TGTGCCAGCAGTTTATTTATTTTAGGGTCCTCTGGGGCCAACGTCCTGACTTTC; CDR3aa: CASSLFILGSSGANVLTF; v_gene: TRBV28; abundance: many; j_gene: TRBJ2-6; d_gene: NA
CDR3nt: TGCGCCAGCAGCTCCGGGCAGGGGGAGCAGTACTTC; CDR3aa: CASSSGQGEQYF; v_gene: TRBV5-1; abundance: few; j_gene: TRBJ2-7; d_gene: NA
CDR3nt: TGTGCCAGCAGCCAAGATTTATCGGCGGGAGGAAATACGCAGTATTTT; CDR3aa: CASSQDLSAGGNTQYF; v_gene: TRBV4-2; abundance: few; j_gene: TRBJ2-3; d_gene: TRBD2
CDR3nt: TGTGCCAGCAGTTTTCAGTTTGAGCAGTTCTTC; CDR3aa: CASSFQFEQFF; v_gene: TRBV28; abundance: few; j_gene: TRBJ2-1; d_gene: NA
CDR3nt: TGTGCCAGCCAGAAGCGGGAGTCCTACAATGAGCAGTTCTTC; CDR3aa: CASQKRESYNEQFF; v_gene: TRBV5-5; abundance: NA; j_gene: TRBJ2-1; d_gene: TRBD2
CDR3nt: TGCGCCAGCAGTCCGGACCTGCTGGTCGCCGGGGAGCTGTTTTTT; CDR3aa: CASSPDLLVAGELFF; v_gene: TRBV10-2; abundance: NA; j_gene: TRBJ2-2; d_gene: NA
CDR3nt: TGTGCCAGCAGCGTAACCCTCATCGGGGAGCTGTTTTTT; CDR3aa: CASSVTLIGELFF; v_gene: TRBV9; abundance: NA; j_gene: TRBJ2-2; d_gene: NA
CDR3nt: TGCGCCAGCAGCTTGTTTCCAGACCAGAACACTGAAGCTTTCTTT; CDR3aa: CASSLFPDQNTEAFF; v_gene: TRBV5-1; abundance: NA; j_gene: TRBJ1-1; d_gene: NA
CDR3nt: TGTGACAGCAGCCAACTAGCGGATCAAGAGACCCAGTACTTC; CDR3aa: CDSSQLADQETQYF; v_gene: TRBV4-2; abundance: NA; j_gene: TRBJ2-5; d_gene: TRBD2
CDR3nt: TGTGCCAGCAGCTTAGCCCGGGACAACGAAGCTTTCTTT; CDR3aa: CASSLARDNEAFF; v_gene: TRBV7-2; abundance: NA; j_gene: TRBJ1-1; d_gene: NA
CDR3nt: TGTGCCAGCAGCTACCGTCGGGGTTCCACTCTACACGAGCAGTACTTC; CDR3aa: CASSYRRGSTLHEQYF; v_gene: TRBV6-2/TRBV6-3; abundance: many; j_gene: TRBJ2-7; d_gene: NA
CDR3nt: TGTGCCAGCAGCTCCGACCCGATCAATGAGCAGTTCTTC; CDR3aa: CASSSDPINEQFF; v_gene: TRBV7-9; abundance: few; j_gene: TRBJ2-1; d_gene: NA
CDR3nt: TGTGCCAGCAGCCATCTAAGGAGACTAGAGCAGTTCTTC; CDR3aa: CASSHLRRLEQFF; v_gene: TRBV7-9; abundance: many; j_gene: TRBJ2-1; d_gene: NA
CDR3nt: TGTACCAGCAGTGAAATTCGCACCCTAGCCAAAAACATTCAGTACTTC; CDR3aa: CTSSEIRTLAKNIQYF; v_gene: TRBV6-1; abundance: few; j_gene: TRBJ2-4; d_gene: NA
CDR3nt: TGTGCCAGCAGCTTGGACAGGGGCTCTGGAAACACCATATATTTT; CDR3aa: CASSLDRGSGNTIYF; v_gene: TRBV7-9; abundance: many; j_gene: TRBJ1-3; d_gene: TRBD1
CDR3nt: TGTGCCAGCATCGACAGAAGAGAGACCCAGTACTTC; CDR3aa: CASIDRRETQYF; v_gene: TRBV6-2/TRBV6-3; abundance: many; j_gene: TRBJ2-5; d_gene: NA
CDR3nt: TGCAGCGCTGGGGGGGATTTCGAGCAGTACTTC; CDR3aa: CSAGGDFEQYF; v_gene: TRBV29-1; abundance: NA; j_gene: TRBJ2-7; d_gene: TRBD2
CDR3nt: TGTGCCAGCAGTTTGGCACAGGGTAGCAATCAGCCCCAGCATTTT; CDR3aa: CASSLAQGSNQPQHF; v_gene: TRBV12-3/TRBV12-4; abundance: few; j_gene: TRBJ1-5; d_gene: NA
CDR3nt: TGTGCCAGTAATCTCCGGACAGGGGGTGGCTACACCTTC; CDR3aa: CASNLRTGGGYTF; v_gene: TRBV19; abundance: many; j_gene: TRBJ1-2; d_gene: TRBD1
CDR3nt: TGTGCCATCAGTGGTGGAGCAGATCCCCATAATTCACCCCTCCACTTT; CDR3aa: CAISGGADPHNSPLHF; v_gene: TRBV10-3; abundance: many; j_gene: TRBJ1-6; d_gene: NA
CDR3nt: TGTGCCAGCCGCCGGGACAGGGGGAACTACGAGCAGTACTTC; CDR3aa: CASRRDRGNYEQYF; v_gene: TRBV6-2/TRBV6-3; abundance: few; j_gene: TRBJ2-7; d_gene: TRBD1
CDR3nt: TGTGCCAGCAGCGTAGCGGAGGGAGGCGTTAGTGGCTACACCTTC; CDR3aa: CASSVAEGGVSGYTF; v_gene: TRBV9; abundance: few; j_gene: TRBJ1-2; d_gene: NA